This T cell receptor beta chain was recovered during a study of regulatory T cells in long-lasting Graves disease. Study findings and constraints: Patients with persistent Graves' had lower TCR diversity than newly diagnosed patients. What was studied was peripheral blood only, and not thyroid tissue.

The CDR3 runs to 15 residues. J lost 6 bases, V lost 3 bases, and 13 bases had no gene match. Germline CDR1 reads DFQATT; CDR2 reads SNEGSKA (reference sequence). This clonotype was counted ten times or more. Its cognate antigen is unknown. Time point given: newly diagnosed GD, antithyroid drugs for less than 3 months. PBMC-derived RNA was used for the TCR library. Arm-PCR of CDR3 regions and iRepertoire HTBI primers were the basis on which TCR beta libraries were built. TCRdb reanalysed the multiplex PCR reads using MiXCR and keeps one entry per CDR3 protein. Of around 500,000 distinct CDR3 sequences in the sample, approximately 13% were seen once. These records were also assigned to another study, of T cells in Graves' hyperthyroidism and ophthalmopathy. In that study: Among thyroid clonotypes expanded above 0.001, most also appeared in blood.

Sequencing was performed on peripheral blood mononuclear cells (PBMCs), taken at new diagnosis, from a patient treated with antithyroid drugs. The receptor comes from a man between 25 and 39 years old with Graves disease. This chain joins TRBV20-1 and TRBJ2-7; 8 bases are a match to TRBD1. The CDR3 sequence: CSARPGQGARGEQYF. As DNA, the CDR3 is TGCAGTGCTAGGCCCGGGCAGGGGGCGAGAGGCGAGCAGTACTTC.